Listed below are T cell receptor beta chains from one sample, sequenced in a study of cytomegalovirus exposure and HLA in healthy donors. Sequencing used immunoSEQ multiplex PCR; TCRdb keeps in-frame clones, though not all of them. Of approximately 150,000 clones listed, 60% to 80% were seen once; the top ten hold 4.7%. The sequenced sample consisted of PBMCs. The receptor set was obtained from a man aged 18 to 30 in good health and CMV-seropositive. Both conserved end residues are part of each CDR3. Clone size is given for some rows only: seen once, a few or many times, or a class if the clone is expanded.

v_gene	abundance	len	j_gene	CDR3aa
TRBV7-2	.	15	TRBJ2-2	CASSLGGVNTGELFF
TRBV10-2	.	16	TRBJ1-5	CASSDSDRGVNQPQHF
TRBV10-3	.	16	TRBJ2-2	CAISGGQGASDGELFF
TRBV9	.	14	TRBJ1-2	CASSTRTGNYGYTF
TRBV6-1	.	13	TRBJ1-5	CASTGIGNQPQHF
TRBV6-1	.	14	TRBJ1-2	CASSEAGRTDGYTF
TRBV9	once	14	TRBJ2-1	CASSAFGGGNEQFF
TRBV27	.	16	TRBJ2-3	CASSLGPSGGTDTQYF
TRBV6-1	.	13	TRBJ1-5	CASSDLSNQPQHF
TRBV27	.	14	TRBJ1-4	CASSLRGRGEKLFF
TRBV4-1	.	12	TRBJ2-5	CASSGTRETQYF
TRBV7-8	.	14	TRBJ1-2	CASSLAGYGDGYTF
TRBV28	.	12	TRBJ1-2	CASSRTGHGYTF
TRBV30	.	15	TRBJ2-2	CATGQGYANTGELFF
TRBV5-4	.	16	TRBJ1-2	CASSTSGGGPNYGYTF
TRBV5-1	.	13	TRBJ1-1	CASSYGGGSEAFF
TRBV6-5	.	15	TRBJ1-3	CASSTSFGSGNTIYF
TRBV30	.	12	TRBJ2-1	CAWGLAWNEQFF
TRBV10-2	once	14	TRBJ2-5	CASSEMRGGETQYF
TRBV6-6	few	12	TRBJ1-2	CASTSDSEGYTF
TRBV28	.	15	TRBJ1-1	CASSRGLWGLDGTFF
TRBV19	.	14	TRBJ1-5	CASSSRTGNQPQHF
TRBV4-1	.	17	TRBJ2-1	CASSQGQGLAGGNEQFF
TRBV28	.	14	TRBJ1-2	CASSFRDRGYGYTF
TRBV7-3	.	12	TRBJ1-1	CASSLEVGEAFF
TRBV29-1	.	14	TRBJ1-3	CSVGLGQAGNTIYF
TRBV5-6	.	15	TRBJ1-1	CASSWSPTGRSEAFF
TRBV6-5	.	16	TRBJ2-1	CASSYSGTGDYNEQFF
TRBV7-2	.	17	TRBJ2-3	CASSSRLAGAGTDTQYF
TRBV28	few	13	TRBJ1-2	CASSSTQGYGYTF
TRBV19	.	16	TRBJ2-5	CASRDGPSGGQETQYF
TRBV28	.	20	TRBJ1-4	CASSRRAIPRYGRDREKLFF
TRBV5-1	.	15	TRBJ1-1	CASSFTGTGWTEAFF
TRBV19	.	14	TRBJ2-2	CASSMWQAGGELFF
TRBV11-3	.	16	TRBJ2-2	CASSATGGRIAGELFF
TRBV7-8	.	16	TRBJ2-2	CASSPRDSWDTGELFF
TRBV6-5	few	16	TRBJ1-2	CASSYSRGYHINGYTF
TRBV6-1	.	15	TRBJ2-1	CASDTAGGSSGEQFF
TRBV7-8	.	13	TRBJ1-4	CASSFRGSEKLFF